These 10 T cell receptor beta chains came from one sample sequenced in a study of T cells in Graves' hyperthyroidism and ophthalmopathy (dated by TCRdb to the late 2010s). Library preparation employed multiplex PCR. This sample was sequenced with an Illumina HiSeq 2000. The TCR beta CDR3 regions were amplified from the RNA transcripts. For the first round of RT-PCR on the TCR CDR3, the HTBI primer set was used together with the Qiagen OneStep RT-PCR kit. TCRdb itself trimmed the public reads at Q25 with fastp, ran MiXCR and retained productive beta chains. Identical CDR3 proteins give one entry, which carries the most common genes and DNA. For this sample the table gives some 370,000 distinct CDR3 sequences, of which over 11% were detected only once. 28% of the sample is in the top ten clones. The sample comprised blood. These receptors were obtained from a man aged 50 to 60 with Graves' ophthalmopathy.

This clonotype turned up a few times. The chain couples TRBV5-6 to TRBJ2-4, with D maybe TRBD1 (6 bases). This CDR3 has 16 residues. CDR1 is SGHDT and CDR2 is YYEEEE in the germline V gene. V gave up 4 bases and J gave up 8 bases, with 22 bases separating them. DNA for the CDR3: TGTGCCAGCAGCCCATCGTTAACAGGGAATATCTACATTCAGTACTTC. Protein sequence: CASSPSLTGNIYIQYF.

This clonotype showed up many times. The rearrangement uses TRBV20-1 and TRBJ2-5; unclear D gene. Between the trimmed V and J ends, which lost 7 bases and 2 bases, there was a span of 8 bases. Germline V lookup: CDR1 DFQATT, CDR2 SNEGSKA (reference sequence). CDR3 size: 11 residues. CDR3 coding DNA: TGCAGTGTGAGGCCGCAAGAGACCCAGTACTTC. Its protein is CSVRPQETQYF.

This clonotype showed up many times. The chain links TRBV6-1 to TRBJ1-2; TRBD1 is a possible D gene (5 bases). V was trimmed by 6 bases and J by 7 bases, leaving 21 bases between them. Germline lookup yields CDR1 MNHNS and CDR2 SASEGT. CDR3 length equals 15 residues. The CDR3 protein is CASSFMGRRFSGYTF. The CDR3 region has the DNA TGTGCCAGCAGCTTTATGGGGCGCCGGTTTAGTGGCTACACCTTC.

Ten or more counts support this clonotype. This sequence joins TRBV10-3 and TRBJ1-6, with D possibly TRBD1 on 5 matching bases. In germline, CDR1 is ENHRY, CDR2 SYGVKD. Trimming removed 0 bases at V and 4 bases at J, with 7 bases between. CDR3 length: 15 amino acids. The CDR3 sequence is CAISESDIYNSPLHF. In nucleotides, the CDR3 is TGTGCCATCAGTGAGTCGGACATATATAATTCACCCCTCCACTTT.

This chain links TRBV24-1 with TRBJ2-1; D is perhaps TRBD1 or TRBD2 (7 bases each). This CDR3 spans 15 amino acids. Trimming removed 7 bases at V and 4 bases at J, with 16 bases between. Germline V CDR1 and CDR2: KGHDR, SFDVKD. The CDR3 sequence is CATSLRGGIYNEQFF. CDR3 in DNA: TGTGCCACCAGCCTCAGGGGGGGGATATACAATGAGCAGTTCTTC.

This clonotype was recorded only once. The J gene is TRBJ2-3, the V gene TRBV5-4; 7 bases map to TRBD2. Losses at the gene ends were 4 bases for V and 0 bases for J; bases not matched to a gene: 5. Per germline, CDR1 SGHNT and CDR2 YYREEE (reference sequence). The CDR3 is 15 residues long. The CDR3 sequence is CASSPETSSTDTQYF. CDR3 nucleotide sequence: TGTGCCAGCAGCCCCGAGACTAGCAGCACAGATACGCAGTATTTT.

This clonotype was detected ten times or more. CDR3 DNA: TGTGCCAGCAGCTTAGTTTCAGGGCTCCAAAACAATGAGCAGTTCTTC. It translates to CASSLVSGLQNNEQFF. The rearrangement links TRBV11-2 to TRBJ2-1, with D possibly being TRBD1 (5 bases). CDR1 is SGHAT, CDR2 FQNNGV, per germline. The CDR3 spans 16 residues. The V end was cut by 1 base, the J end by 5 bases, with 15 bases between.

This clonotype was found many times. The rearrangement uses TRBV13 and TRBJ2-7, with 14 bases matching TRBD2. Germline trimming cut 5 bases from V and 3 bases from J; bases unmatched to any gene: 24. Germline V gives CDR1 PRHDT, CDR2 FYEKMQ (reference sequence). The CDR3 has 22 residues. The CDR3 loop is CASSPRPADPGTSGSWGYEQYF. In DNA, the CDR3 is TGTGCCAGCAGCCCCCGCCCCGCAGATCCCGGGACTAGCGGGAGTTGGGGCTACGAGCAGTACTTC.

This clonotype was observed many times. The chain links TRBV30 to TRBJ1-2; D ambiguous. Trimming cost V 1 base and J 14 bases, with 17 bases left between them. The CDR3 contains 12 residues. CDR1 is GTSNPN, CDR2 SVGIG, per germline (reference sequence). CDR3 region: CAWSERWLSATF. The CDR3, as DNA: TGTGCCTGGAGTGAACGTTGGCTCTCTGCAACCTTC.

This clonotype was observed at least ten times. The chain couples TRBV20-1 to TRBJ2-1, with TRBD2 matching 8 bases. CDR3 size: 12 residues. V shed 6 bases and J 8 bases; nucleotides not matched to a gene: 6. Germline values: CDR1 DFQATT, CDR2 SNEGSKA (reference sequence). The CDR3: CSAGLAFDEQFF. The CDR3 DNA reads as TGCAGTGCCGGACTAGCCTTCGATGAGCAGTTCTTC.